Listed here are 19 T cell receptor beta chains from one sample, sequenced in a study of OX40 agonist ivuxolimab in advanced cancers. Measured with immunoSEQ multiplex PCR; TCRdb has only the in-frame clones, and not every one. The sample has nearly 90,000 clones; around nine tenths are singletons. This material consisted of CD4+ or CD8+ T cells sorted from blood, taken in a trial of the OX40 agonist ivuxolimab. These receptors were taken from an adult with an advanced solid tumor such as melanoma, head and neck, liver or kidney cancer.

The chain joins TRBV5-1 to TRBJ2-1, with 8 bases that match TRBD2. Looked up from germline, CDR1 is SGHRS and CDR2 is YFSETQ. V lost 3 bases to trimming and J lost 0 bases; unmatched junction nucleotides: 11. The CDR3 runs 18 residues. The CDR3 reads CASSSETSVGSSYNEQFF. The CDR3 bases are TGCGCCAGCAGCTCTGAGACTAGCGTAGGCAGCTCCTACAATGAGCAGTTCTTC.

V and J are TRBV13 and TRBJ1-4; D ambiguous. Trimming pared 0 bases from V and 8 bases from J, leaving 10 bases between. Germline values: CDR1 PRHDT, CDR2 FYEKMQ (reference sequence). This CDR3 has 14 residues. CDR3 nucleotides: TGTGCCAGCAGCTTAGGTCAGGACGGGGAAAAACTGTTTTTT. Its protein is CASSLGQDGEKLFF.

The V call is TRBV19, the J call TRBJ2-2; D possibly corresponds to TRBD2 (5 bases). The CDR3 has 15 amino acids. V was pared by 6 bases and J by 5 bases, with 16 bases between. Germline CDR1 is LNHDA and CDR2 is SQIVND (reference sequence). The CDR3 loop is CASRPREGRTGELFF. Here the CDR3 DNA reads TGTGCCAGTAGGCCGCGAGAGGGCCGGACCGGGGAGCTGTTTTTT.

The chain employs TRBV7-9 and TRBJ2-5; D perhaps matches TRBD2 (6 bases). Germline V gene lookup returns CDR1 SEHNR and CDR2 FQNEAQ (reference sequence). The V and J ends lost 4 bases and 7 bases respectively, with 19 bases between them. The length of the CDR3 is 15 residues. The CDR3 is CASSYPLEPGGTQYF. The DNA for the CDR3 is TGTGCCAGCAGCTACCCGTTGGAGCCCGGGGGGACCCAGTACTTC.

The rearrangement links TRBV11-2 to TRBJ2-1; TRBD2 agrees at 12 bases. The CDR3 loop spans 16 amino acids. J lost 10 bases, V lost 5 bases, and 12 bases had no gene match. Germline V gene data show CDR1 as SGHAT and CDR2 as FQNNGV. In DNA, the CDR3 is TGTGCCAGCAGCCCGAACCTAGCGGGGGGGCGGGAGGAGCAGTTCTTC. This gives the protein CASSPNLAGGREEQFF. Combining the CDR3 with reference TRBV11-2 and TRBJ2-1 gives the whole variable domain EAGVAQSPRYKIIEKRQSVAFWCNPISGHATLYWYQQILGQGPKLLIQFQNNGVVDDSQLPKDRFSAERLKGVDSTLKIQPAKLEDSAVYLCASSPNLAGGREEQFFGPGTRLTVL.

V and J are TRBV7-2 and TRBJ2-3; 11 bases are shared with TRBD1. After removal of 4 bases from V and 6 bases from J, the junction contained 9 bases not matched to a gene. The V gene's germline CDR1 is SGHTA and CDR2 FQGNSA. The CDR3 is 16 amino acids. The CDR3 DNA reads as TGTGCCAGCAGCTCCCTCCGGACAGGGGGCAGGGATACGCAGTATTTT. Translation gives CASSSLRTGGRDTQYF.

This clone was picked up one time. V usage is TRBV5-5 and J usage is TRBJ2-1, with TRBD2 as a possible D gene (7 bases). CDR1 and CDR2 from the germline V gene are SGHKS and YYEKEE (reference sequence). The V gene lost 0 bases and the J gene lost 5 bases, with 9 bases spanning the gap. The CDR3 is 14 residues long. In DNA form, the CDR3 reads TGTGCCAGCAGCTTGGCGGGGGGCCACAATGAGCAGTTCTTC. It encodes CASSLAGGHNEQFF.

This clone was recorded only once. This chain joins TRBV5-5 and TRBJ1-4, with D unresolved. Looked up from germline, CDR1 is SGHKS and CDR2 is YYEKEE (reference sequence). With 0 bases removed from V and 5 bases from J, the gap between germline ends came to 8 bases. The length of the CDR3 is 14 residues. The CDR3 DNA sequence: TGTGCCAGCAGCTTGGGGCCGGGGAATGAAAAACTGTTTTTT. It encodes CASSLGPGNEKLFF.

The chain has TRBV10-3 and TRBJ2-3; TRBD2 matches 8 bases. Germline V CDR1 and CDR2: ENHRY, SYGVKD. This CDR3 has 17 residues. Germline trimming cut 0 bases from V and 1 base from J; bases unmatched to any gene: 6. The CDR3 is CAISESRGDLGTDTQYF. The CDR3 DNA reads as TGTGCCATCAGTGAGTCGCGGGGGGATCTGGGCACAGATACGCAGTATTTT.

The V call is TRBV2, the J call TRBJ2-7; D is unresolved. V dropped 7 bases and J dropped 6 bases, with 19 bases sitting between them. Germline CDR1 is SNHLY and CDR2 is FYNNEI. There are 14 residues in the CDR3. CDR3 nucleotides: TGTGCCAGCAATGGGGATAGTGCTTTTTCCGAGCAGTACTTC. Encoded protein: CASNGDSAFSEQYF.

This sequence joins TRBV7-2 and TRBJ2-7, with D unclear. CDR3 size: 13 residues. Trimming cost V 2 bases and J 2 bases, with 7 bases left between them. Per the germline V gene, CDR1 is SGHTA and CDR2 is FQGNSA. The CDR3 here is CASSLMLAYEQYF. CDR3 in DNA: TGTGCCAGCAGCTTAATGCTAGCCTACGAGCAGTACTTC.

The gene calls are TRBV6-6 and TRBJ1-2; D gene ambiguous. There are 13 residues in the CDR3. V lost 4 bases, J lost 7 bases, and 13 bases lay in between. Germline V gene lookup returns CDR1 MNHNY and CDR2 SVGAGI (reference sequence). The CDR3: CASSSDRVGGYTF. The CDR3 DNA reads TGTGCCAGCAGTTCCGATAGGGTGGGTGGCTACACCTTC.

V gene TRBV10-3 combines with J gene TRBJ2-1; TRBD2 agrees at 12 bases. This CDR3 comprises 19 residues. J lost 4 bases, V lost 2 bases, and 12 bases had no gene match. Germline-derived CDR1 and CDR2 are ENHRY and SYGVKD. The CDR3 DNA reads as TGTGCCATCAGTGAGCCCGGGACTAGCGGGCCACCGAGATACAATGAGCAGTTCTTC. Amino acid sequence: CAISEPGTSGPPRYNEQFF.

The chain has TRBV11-3 and TRBJ2-2; 8 bases map to TRBD1. Germline V gene lookup returns CDR1 SGHNT and CDR2 YENEEA. The CDR3 extends over 13 amino acids. The V and J ends lost 5 bases and 4 bases, in that order; junction bases with no gene match: 0. In nucleotides, the CDR3 is TGTGCCAGCAGCGACAGGGGCACCGGGGAGCTGTTTTTT. Translation: CASSDRGTGELFF.

This chain connects TRBV29-1 to TRBJ2-3, with 9 bases identical to TRBD2. V lost 7 bases, J lost 5 bases, and 7 bases stayed unmatched. Germline V lookup: CDR1 SQVTM, CDR2 ANQGSEA. This CDR3 is 13 amino acids long. This chain's CDR3 is CSAEASGVDTQYF. The CDR3 bases are TGCAGCGCCGAGGCTAGCGGGGTAGATACGCAGTATTTT.

V usage is TRBV5-1 and J usage is TRBJ2-7; D is ambiguous. Germline values: CDR1 SGHRS, CDR2 YFSETQ. This CDR3 is built from 12 residues. V was cut by 4 bases and J by 3 bases, with 8 bases left in between. The DNA of the CDR3 is TGCGCCAGCAGCCCAGACAACTACGAGCAGTACTTC. This encodes CASSPDNYEQYF.

The V gene is TRBV5-4, the J gene TRBJ2-7, with TRBD2 matching over 9 bases. After removal of 2 bases from V and 4 bases from J, the junction contained 7 bases not matched to a gene. The germline CDR1 and CDR2 sequences are SGHNT and YYREEE (reference sequence). CDR3 length: 15 residues. The CDR3, as DNA: TGTGCCAGCAGCTTAACATCCAGCGGGAGGTACGAGCAGTACTTC. Protein product: CASSLTSSGRYEQYF.

The rearrangement joins TRBV11-2 to TRBJ1-2, with TRBD1 matching 9 bases. J gave up 4 bases and V 2 bases, and 5 bases lay outside the gene matches. Germline V gene data show CDR1 as SGHAT and CDR2 as FQNNGV. The CDR3 has 15 amino acids. The CDR3 bases are TGTGCCAGCAGCTTATTGGACAGGGGTCCCTATGGCTACACCTTC. Protein: CASSLLDRGPYGYTF.

The DNA for the CDR3 is TGTGCCAGCAGTTATGGGCGGGGTAGCTCTGGAAACACCATATATTTT. Its translation is CASSYGRGSSGNTIYF. The V and J genes are TRBV6-6 and TRBJ1-3, with D unresolved. The CDR3 has 16 amino acids. Looked up from germline, CDR1 is MNHNY and CDR2 is SVGAGI (reference sequence). The V end was cut by 3 bases, the J end by 0 bases, with 12 bases between.